This T cell receptor beta chain was obtained from a study of shared clonotypes between healthy human individuals (dated by TCRdb to the early 2020s). In terms of the full investigation: Three men and a couple of women, aged 18 to 49 years, made up the cohort. To estimate repertoire size and how much clonotype sharing occurs between individuals, the study deeply sequenced the blood TCR repertoires of 5 or 6 healthy adults. Libraries were prepared and TCR repertoires were sequenced by different laboratories using diverse techniques, in order to increase sequencing depth and limit assay-specific biases. Each donor's leukapheresis produced roughly between roughly 0.9 and 9 billion PBMCs. For each donor, CD4 naive and CD4 memory were each given three plates, CD8 naive was given two plates, and CD8 memory was given one plate.

What the research found in general, with its limitations: Estimated clonotype richness was generally larger for naive than for memory subsets. Compared with non-shared clonotypes, the clonotypes found in all four sorted-subset donors had higher generation probabilities. Only blood was sampled, and tissue TCR repertoires likely differ from those in blood. The small number of donors limited the genetic and exposure-history diversity represented. Incomplete sequencing was indicated by rarefaction of sorted-subset datasets, despite the large sequencing depth. Across a few donors, approximately 5% of naive CD4, more than 3% of naive CD8, about 2% of memory CD4, and about 0.4% of memory CD8 clonotypes were shared. Based on pairwise subsampling, the degree of clonotype sharing among donors was expected to be affected by sequencing depth.

CD8 naive samples consisted of CD45RO-negative cells that were positively selected for CCR7, yielding a CD45RA+CCR7+ population without TemRA cells. The donors were healthy, HIV-negative adults who had no recently reported acute infections or vaccinations. Every donor was a Caucasian adult living in Nashville, Tennessee, USA. After blood collection by leukapheresis, PBMCs were isolated using Ficoll-Histopaque density gradient centrifugation and then cryopreserved in the vapor phase of liquid nitrogen. Analytical flow cytometry was used to check the purity and quantity of each magnetically sorted T cell population. From each sorted fraction, genomic DNA was isolated and quantified by UV absorbance on a Nanodrop 2000c. Points on this clone: Its antigen is currently not known. No base quality values were provided; no much bigger clone lies one nucleotide off.

Using the deep immunoSEQ assay, TCR CDR3 regions were amplified from genomic DNA by multiplex PCR. Genomic DNA extracted from each cell subset was distributed evenly over all wells of several immunoSEQ 96-well plates, and each plate served as one replicate. For sorted subsets, around 200 ng genomic DNA, equal to tens of thousands of T cell genomes, was loaded into each replicate PCR. The purified libraries were quantified using a Qubit 3.0 fluorometer, sized with a Bioanalyzer 2100, and then quantified again using the KAPA Library Quantification kit. A separate single-read 150-cycle Illumina NextSeq 550 flow cell was used to sequence each immunoSEQ 96-well plate. Per the source publication's procedure: Because the immunoSEQ output included only junctional sequences and no quality scores, the filtering could not be the same as the filtering used for full-length reads. Sequences were annotated with PyIR, a Python wrapper for IgBLAST v1.9, using IMGT germline references to assign V/J genes and CDR3. Any read was removed if the V/J assignment was weak (E-value above 1e-6), the CDR3 was missing, or the read contained stop codons, out-of-frame junctions, or ambiguous translated residues. A V3J clonotype was defined by an identical inferred V gene, J gene, and CDR3 amino acid sequence. Percentage overlap between repertoires was calculated by dividing the number of shared unique clonotypes by the size of the smaller repertoire. Richness of each repertoire was evaluated using RTK rarefaction, the Chao1 estimator, and Recon v2.1 estimates of unobserved clonotypes. OLGA was used to compute generation probabilities for all TCRbeta clonotypes that the gDNA method yielded from a handful of donors. The immuneACCESS repertoire file appears here via TCRdb, limited to in-frame rearrangements. These files lack a portion of the clones; in checked studies, under half of the deficit traces to unresolved V genes, and the cause of the others is not known. V and J calls plus clone size are reproduced from that table; the DNA served to infer D and trimming. The sample table holds about 2.1 million clones, of which about 94% were seen once. Of the sample, roughly 1.7% is held by the ten largest clones.

Per the germline V gene, SGDLS is the CDR1 and YYNGEE is the CDR2. The V end gives up 0 bases and the J end 6 bases, leaving 8 bases in the junction not matched to a gene. Its CDR3 holds 16 amino acids, cysteine through phenylalanine. Left in the record is the CDR3 DNA by itself, 48 bases read in frame from the first base. The rearrangement combines TRBV9 with TRBJ2-1; TRBD2 agrees with 8 junctional bases. This clonotype was obtained from a man aged 18 to 30 in good health. Some clones in this sample may be carry-over from other donors' samples. The specimen was naive CD8+ T cells from PBMCs. Taken with the paper, the label for cell subset or site translates to: CD45RA+CCR7+. The CDR3 protein sequence reads: CASSVGPAGAGNEQFF. The nucleotides read TGTGCCAGCAGCGTAGGTCCAGCGGGAGCTGGCAATGAGCAGTTCTTC.